This T cell receptor beta chain appears in the sequencing data of a study of radiation and T cells in renal cell carcinoma. The sample's time point: blood 2 weeks post-SBRT. The treatment here: 15 Gy SBRT to primary tumor, nephrectomy 4 weeks later. Using immunoSEQ multiplex PCR, the repertoire was profiled, and TCRdb retains in-frame clones only, with some absent. The sample carries 70,000 or so clones, 82% recorded once. CDR1 and CDR2 (germline): SGDLS, YYNGEE. The CDR3 loop spans 18 amino acids. V shed 4 bases and J 3 bases; nucleotides not matched to a gene: 15. The J gene is TRBJ2-3, the V gene TRBV9, with 9 bases that match TRBD2. The sequencing used blood, collected from a patient whose treatment included radiotherapy and nephrectomy. The clonotype originates from a man aged 60 to 69 with renal cell carcinoma. CDR3: CASSTRGGSGSITDTQYF. The CDR3 DNA is TGTGCCAGCAGCACGAGAGGGGGTAGCGGGAGTATAACAGATACGCAGTATTTT.